This passage covers 25 T cell receptor beta chains from one sample sequenced in a study of blood T cell repertoires in COVID-19. Profiling relied on immunoSEQ multiplex PCR, and the TCRdb table lists in-frame clones only, not all of them. The sample carries about 200,000 clones, 86% recorded once. Sequenced material: peripheral blood. These receptors were obtained from a woman aged 45-65 years with COVID-19, enrolled during active disease.

The chain joins TRBV28 to TRBJ2-1, with D possibly matching TRBD1 (6 bases). V lost 3 bases and J 5 bases, leaving 20 bases between the germline ends. The CDR3 is 17 residues long. Germline V gene sequence: CDR1 MDHEN, CDR2 SYDVKM. CDR3 residues: CASSLTDRKKAHNEQFF. CDR3 nucleotide sequence: TGTGCCAGCAGTTTGACCGACAGGAAGAAGGCGCACAATGAGCAGTTCTTC.

The V call is TRBV28, the J call TRBJ1-5; 9 bases line up with TRBD1. This CDR3 region has 18 residues. CDR1 is MDHEN, CDR2 SYDVKM, per germline. Germline trimming cut 5 bases from V and 1 base from J; bases unmatched to any gene: 12. CDR3 nucleotide sequence: TGTGCCAGCAGTGGGACAGGGTGGCTTTGGGGGAGCAATCAGCCCCAGCATTTT. It yields the protein CASSGTGWLWGSNQPQHF.

This clone has a single count. The chain couples TRBV2 to TRBJ1-2; 7 bases agree with TRBD1. Losses at the gene ends were 4 bases for V and 3 bases for J; bases not matched to a gene: 14. Germline V CDR1 and CDR2: SNHLY, FYNNEI. The CDR3 has 17 residues. The CDR3 loop is CASSGDTGTEKDYGYTF. The CDR3 DNA reads as TGTGCCAGCAGTGGGGATACCGGGACAGAAAAGGACTATGGCTACACCTTC. Full variable domain (missing parts from reference TRBV2 and TRBJ1-2): EPEVTQTPSHQVTQMGQEVILRCVPISNHLYFYWYRQILGQKVEFLVSFYNNEISEKSEIFDDQFSVERPDGSNFTLKIRSTKLEDSAMYFCASSGDTGTEKDYGYTFGSGTRLTVV.

The chain couples TRBV19 to TRBJ2-7; D unresolved. The germline V gene encodes CDR1 LNHDA and CDR2 SQIVND (reference sequence). The CDR3 spans 13 residues. Trimming took 1 base from V and 5 from J, leaving 9 bases between them. The CDR3 spells CASSIVPGHEQYV. The CDR3 nucleotides are TGTGCCAGTAGTATAGTTCCAGGCCACGAGCAGTACGTC.

V gene TRBV3-1 (or the pseudogene TRBV3-2) combines with J gene TRBJ2-2; D is unresolved. The germline V and J ends were trimmed by 0 bases and 4 bases, with 6 bases remaining between them. Germline assignment: CDR1 LGHDT and CDR2 YNNKEL (reference sequence). The CDR3 runs 14 residues. CDR3 loop: CASSQDIVTGELFF. The CDR3 region has the DNA TGTGCCAGCAGCCAAGATATCGTCACCGGGGAGCTGTTTTTT.

The rearrangement joins TRBV2 to TRBJ2-5; D unclear. This CDR3 is built from 13 residues. Trimming shortened V by 7 bases and J by 1 base, and 10 bases separated the two germline ends. Germline-derived CDR1 and CDR2 are SNHLY and FYNNEI. The CDR3 DNA follows: TGTGCCAGCACGGGTAACGTCCAAGAGACCCAGTACTTC. Its translation is CASTGNVQETQYF. Complete variable domain (other parts from reference TRBV2 and TRBJ2-5): EPEVTQTPSHQVTQMGQEVILRCVPISNHLYFYWYRQILGQKVEFLVSFYNNEISEKSEIFDDQFSVERPDGSNFTLKIRSTKLEDSAMYFCASTGNVQETQYFGPGTRLLVL.

The chain recombines TRBV2 with TRBJ2-3, with 9 bases aligning to TRBD2. J gave up 6 bases and V 4 bases, and 5 bases lay outside the gene matches. The CDR3 has 14 amino acids. The germline V gene encodes CDR1 SNHLY and CDR2 FYNNEI. CDR3 in amino acids: CASSGGSGGDTQYF. CDR3 nucleotides: TGTGCCAGCAGTGGAGGGAGCGGGGGGGATACGCAGTATTTT.

The chain uses TRBV19 and TRBJ1-5; 8 positions agree with TRBD1. Germline values: CDR1 LNHDA, CDR2 SQIVND (reference sequence). With V trimmed by 7 bases and J by 7 bases, 15 bases remained unmatched. The length of the CDR3 is 16 residues. CDR3 amino acids: CASNPATGVIRQPQHF. The CDR3 coding sequence is TGTGCCAGTAACCCTGCGACAGGGGTAATTCGACAGCCCCAGCATTTT.

The chain employs TRBV15 and TRBJ2-5, with unresolved D. V was clipped by 3 bases and J by 0 bases, with 14 bases between them. The germline gives CDR1 LNHNV, CDR2 YYDKDF (reference sequence). The CDR3 is 16 residues long. CDR3: CATSRGRQQYQETQYF. CDR3 DNA sequence: TGTGCCACCAGCAGGGGTCGACAACAGTACCAAGAGACCCAGTACTTC.

This chain links TRBV3-1 (or the pseudogene TRBV3-2) with TRBJ2-7; 10 bases agree with TRBD1. V was pared by 4 bases and J by 2 bases, with 2 bases of the junction left unmatched. Germline V CDR1 and CDR2: LGHDT, YNNKEL (reference sequence). The CDR3 has 14 amino acids. The chain's CDR3 is CASSPTGGPYEQYF. CDR3 DNA sequence: TGTGCCAGCAGCCCGACAGGGGGCCCCTACGAGCAGTACTTC.

The chain joins TRBV2 to TRBJ1-5; D call uncertain. Trimming stripped 6 bases from V and 1 base from J, with 4 bases between. The CDR3 extends over 12 amino acids. Germline V gene data show CDR1 as SNHLY and CDR2 as FYNNEI. The CDR3 DNA follows: TGTGCCAGCAGACAGAGCAATCAGCCCCAGCATTTT. Protein product: CASRQSNQPQHF.

The chain has TRBV13 and TRBJ1-1, with D possibly being TRBD1 (6 bases). The CDR3 contains 15 residues. CDR1 and CDR2 (germline): PRHDT, FYEKMQ (reference sequence). The V gene lost 5 bases and the J gene lost 2 bases, with 15 bases spanning the gap. This CDR3 reads CASSTYRDTNTEAFF. The CDR3 DNA sequence: TGTGCCAGCAGCACGTACAGGGACACTAACACTGAAGCTTTCTTT. Combining the CDR3 with reference TRBV13 and TRBJ1-1 gives the whole variable domain AAGVIQSPRHLIKEKRETATLKCYPIPRHDTVYWYQQGPGQDPQFLISFYEKMQSDKGSIPDRFSAQQFSDYHSELNMSSLELGDSALYFCASSTYRDTNTEAFFGQGTRLTVV.

The chain carries TRBV11-2 and TRBJ1-3; 8 bases match TRBD1. V trimming: 5 bases; J trimming: 4 bases; junction bases outside the gene matches: 7. Germline V gives CDR1 SGHAT, CDR2 FQNNGV. The CDR3 totals 15 residues. CDR3 amino acids: CASSPRTGTGNTIYF. CDR3 bases: TGTGCCAGCAGCCCCCGGACAGGGACCGGAAACACCATATATTTT. The variable domain in full, with the rest retrieved from reference TRBV11-2 and TRBJ1-3, is EAGVAQSPRYKIIEKRQSVAFWCNPISGHATLYWYQQILGQGPKLLIQFQNNGVVDDSQLPKDRFSAERLKGVDSTLKIQPAKLEDSAVYLCASSPRTGTGNTIYFGEGSWLTVV.

As DNA, the CDR3 is TGCGCCAGCAGCTTACAAGGGGTGGATTCACCCCTCCACTTT. Its protein product is CASSLQGVDSPLHF. The chain employs TRBV5-1 and TRBJ1-6; a weak D match, TRBD1 (5 bases). With 2 bases removed from V and 8 bases from J, the gap between germline ends came to 11 bases. Per germline, CDR1 SGHRS and CDR2 YFSETQ. The CDR3 covers 14 residues.

The chain joins TRBV27 to TRBJ1-5; D is possibly TRBD1 (5 bases). The germline V gene has CDR1 MNHEY and CDR2 SMNVEV (reference sequence). The length of the CDR3 is 14 residues. Between the trimmed V and J ends, which lost 3 bases and 6 bases, there was a span of 12 bases. The CDR3 DNA reads TGTGCCAGCAGTTTTGGGGCCACAGGTCAGCCCCAGCATTTT. Translated: CASSFGATGQPQHF.

This clone was seen just once. The chain carries TRBV28 and TRBJ1-3; 12 bases align to TRBD1. The germline V gene encodes CDR1 MDHEN and CDR2 SYDVKM. This CDR3 spans 15 amino acids. Trimming at V came to 6 bases and at J to 3 bases, leaving 3 bases not matched to a gene. CDR3 nucleotides: TGTGCCAGCAGCAGGGACAGGGGGCATGGAAACACCATATATTTT. Translation: CASSRDRGHGNTIYF. Combining the CDR3 with reference TRBV28 and TRBJ1-3 gives the whole variable domain DVKVTQSSRYLVKRTGEKVFLECVQDMDHENMFWYRQDPGLGLRLIYFSYDVKMKEKGDIPEGYSVSREKKERFSLILESASTNQTSMYLCASSRDRGHGNTIYFGEGSWLTVV.

The chain is built from TRBV4-3 and TRBJ2-3, with D uncertain. Trimming took off 0 bases at V and 8 bases at J, with 9 bases between the two ends. Germline values: CDR1 LGHNA, CDR2 YSLEER. This CDR3 has 13 amino acids. CDR3 region: CASSQDRQRTQYF. The DNA of the CDR3 is TGCGCCAGCAGCCAAGATAGGCAGCGTACGCAGTATTTT.

This clone was counted only a few times. The CDR3 DNA follows: TGTGCCAGCAGCGGACGGGACAGGGGGCGTGAATCACCCCTCCACTTT. It specifies CASSGRDRGRESPLHF. The chain is built from TRBV11-1 and TRBJ1-6; 12 positions agree with TRBD1. CDR3 length: 16 residues. The germline V gene encodes CDR1 SGHAT and CDR2 FQDESV (reference sequence). V gave up 5 bases and J gave up 10 bases; unmatched junction bases: 9.

This chain connects TRBV9 to TRBJ2-2; TRBD1 aligns across 7 bases. Germline assignment: CDR1 SGDLS and CDR2 YYNGEE. This CDR3 contains 18 residues. V lost 3 bases, J lost 2 bases, and 13 bases stayed unmatched. The CDR3 sequence: CASSGFGTANGNTGELFF. The DNA for the CDR3 is TGTGCCAGCAGCGGTTTCGGGACAGCGAACGGAAACACCGGGGAGCTGTTTTTT.

The chain joins TRBV29-1 to TRBJ2-5, with D perhaps TRBD2 (6 bases). The CDR3 sequence is 16 residues long. V lost 0 bases and J 7 bases, leaving 21 bases between the germline ends. Germline CDR1 and CDR2: SQVTM and ANQGSEA. The CDR3 DNA follows: TGCAGCGTTGAAGATCACGCGGGACGGATAGAAGGGACCCAGTACTTC. It codes for CSVEDHAGRIEGTQYF.

The chain carries TRBV10-3 and TRBJ2-7; D perhaps matches TRBD1 (5 bases). The CDR3 has 14 residues. V lost 3 bases, J lost 4 bases, and 13 bases lay in between. CDR1 is ENHRY and CDR2 is SYGVKD in the germline V gene. This CDR3 is CAISDFVRQYEQYF. The DNA for the CDR3 is TGTGCCATCAGTGACTTCGTTAGACAGTACGAGCAGTACTTC.

The V call is TRBV5-1, the J call TRBJ1-5; 7 bases fit TRBD1. The CDR3 contains 15 residues. The V gene's germline CDR1 is SGHRS and CDR2 YFSETQ. V shed 5 bases, J shed 3 bases, and the junction held 8 bases outside the gene matches. The CDR3 region is CASSFTGEVNQPQHF. In DNA, the CDR3 is TGCGCCAGCAGTTTTACAGGGGAAGTCAATCAGCCCCAGCATTTT.

The chain couples TRBV5-1 to TRBJ2-3; 12 bases are shared with TRBD1. Unmatched junction bases numbered 4, after V lost 6 bases and J lost 5 bases. This CDR3 has 14 amino acids. Germline V gene data show CDR1 as SGHRS and CDR2 as YFSETQ. CDR3 sequence: CASTGTGGLDTQYF. CDR3 in DNA: TGCGCCAGCACCGGGACAGGGGGCCTAGATACGCAGTATTTT.

This chain uses TRBV30 with TRBJ2-7, with TRBD1 as a possible D gene (6 bases). The CDR3 is 15 amino acids. Germline V lookup: CDR1 GTSNPN, CDR2 SVGIG (reference sequence). Trimming pared 1 base from V and 4 bases from J, leaving 17 bases between. CDR3 region: CAWSEGTPDPYEQYF. The CDR3 DNA sequence: TGTGCCTGGAGTGAAGGGACACCTGACCCTTACGAGCAGTACTTC.

The chain has TRBV7-9 and TRBJ2-4; D may be TRBD2 (6 bases). Germline V CDR1 and CDR2: SEHNR, FQNEAQ (reference sequence). Trimming left V 3 bases short and J 8 bases short, with 8 bases between. This CDR3 is 12 amino acids long. CDR3 sequence (DNA): TGTGCCAGCAGCTTCAGGGAGGACATTCAGTACTTC. Translation: CASSFREDIQYF.